The 30 T cell receptor beta chains given below trace back to one sample, sequenced in a study of blood T cells in healthy people across ages. Alongside a J-beta primer mix, a sample-barcoded 5' primer served in a second PCR lasting 7 to 11 cycles. Via MiXCR, TCRdb re-called the 5' RACE reads, giving one row per CDR3 protein. The sample yields about 1.5 million distinct CDR3 sequences, roughly 43% seen once. The sample taken for sequencing was blood. Every receptor here comes from a woman aged 18-30 years in good health.

This sequence joins TRBV4-3 and TRBJ2-3; 14 positions match TRBD2. The CDR3 covers 18 residues. V lost 1 base and J lost 2; bases outside the gene matches: 5. In germline, CDR1 is LGHNA, CDR2 YSLEER. CDR3 in DNA: TGCGCCAGCAGCCAAGGGACTAGCGGGGGGCCTTACACAGATACGCAGTATTTT. This encodes CASSQGTSGGPYTDTQYF.

The rearrangement uses TRBV7-8 and TRBJ2-1, with D perhaps matching TRBD1 (6 bases). Germline-derived CDR1 and CDR2 are SGHVS and FQNEAQ. The V and J ends lost 4 bases and 13 bases respectively, with 23 bases between them. The CDR3 has 15 residues. The chain's CDR3 is CASSSSRTAGTSQFF. For the CDR3, the DNA is TGTGCCAGCAGCTCCAGCAGGACAGCTGGGACATCCCAGTTCTTC.

The chain joins TRBV29-1 to TRBJ2-7, with 9 bases identical to TRBD2. The germline CDR1 and CDR2 sequences are SQVTM and ANQGSEA. V was clipped by 3 bases and J by 5 bases; unmatched bases: 8. CDR3 length equals 14 residues. The CDR3 nucleotides are TGCAGCGTTGAGTGGCCTGCGGGGGGGGACGAGCAGTACTTC. Residues: CSVEWPAGGDEQYF.

The DNA of the CDR3 is TGCGCCAGCAGCCATTTCGGGACGGGGAACACTGAAGCTTTCTTT. This codes for CASSHFGTGNTEAFF. The V call is TRBV4-1, the J call TRBJ1-1; tentatively, D is TRBD1 (5 bases). Germline V lookup: CDR1 MGHRA, CDR2 YSYEKL. The length of the CDR3 is 15 residues. With 3 bases removed from V and 1 base from J, the gap between germline ends came to 12 bases.

This clonotype appeared many times. The J gene is TRBJ1-2, the V gene TRBV21-1; TRBD1 was called by the table and not checked on the DNA. TRBV21-1 is a recognized pseudogene. CDR3 length: 17 residues. This CDR3 reads CASSPHGTGAFHYGYTF. CDR3 DNA: TGTGCCAGCAGCCCCCACGGGACAGGGGCCTTCCACTATGGCTACACCTTC.

Points on this clonotype: The conserved closing phenylalanine or tryptophan is absent in this CDR3, likely reflecting a read error. The rearrangement links TRBV4-3 to TRBJ2-1; the D gene is possibly TRBD1 (6 bases). Germline V gene data show CDR1 as LGHNA and CDR2 as YSLEER. The CDR3 totals 15 residues. Trimming removed 4 bases from V and 8 bases from J, with 18 bases in between. This CDR3 is CASSRRVGGGYEQFL. For the CDR3, the DNA is TGCGCCAGCAGCCGGCGGGTTGGGGGCGGGTATGAGCAGTTCTTA.

The CDR3 sequence: CASSQAYQTGSTYGYTF. CDR3 bases: TGCGCCAGCAGCCAGGCGTACCAGACAGGGTCCACCTATGGCTACACCTTC. The chain carries TRBV4-3 and TRBJ1-2; TRBD1 matches 7 bases. The ends lost 3 bases at V and 4 bases at J; junction bases unmatched: 14. Germline lookup yields CDR1 LGHNA and CDR2 YSLEER. The length of the CDR3 is 17 residues.

The genes are TRBV28 and TRBJ2-3; TRBD1 matches 8 bases. The V and J ends lost 5 bases and 4 bases, in that order; junction bases with no gene match: 8. The length of the CDR3 is 15 residues. From germline, CDR1 is MDHEN and CDR2 SYDVKM. This CDR3 reads CASSGTRQGPDTQYF. The CDR3 DNA reads as TGTGCCAGCAGTGGAACGCGACAGGGGCCAGATACGCAGTATTTT.

The chain couples TRBV7-8 to TRBJ2-3; D not resolved. V gave up 1 base and J gave up 2 bases, with 13 bases separating them. CDR1 is SGHVS and CDR2 is FQNEAQ in the germline V gene. This CDR3 is built from 16 residues. In DNA form, the CDR3 reads TGTGCCAGCAGCTTAGGGTACGGATTGAACACAGATACGCAGTATTTT. The encoded protein is CASSLGYGLNTDTQYF.

This chain links TRBV4-3 with TRBJ1-2; TRBD1 is a possible D gene (6 bases). Trimming left V 2 bases short and J 6 bases short, with 13 bases between. This CDR3 is built from 14 residues. Per the germline V gene, CDR1 is LGHNA and CDR2 is YSLEER. Written as DNA, the CDR3 is TGCGCCAGCAGCCAACGTCAGGGGCTTAATGGCTACACCTTC. Translated, it gives CASSQRQGLNGYTF.

This chain uses TRBV18 with TRBJ1-1; maybe TRBD1 (6 bases). The CDR3 is 16 amino acids. Germline CDR1 KGHSH, CDR2 LQKENI. The ends were cut back, 0 bases at V and 1 base at J, with 12 bases in the middle. The CDR3 nucleotides are TGTGCCAGCTCACCACCAAGGGGACAAACGAACACTGAAGCTTTCTTT. Protein product: CASSPPRGQTNTEAFF.

The chain is built from TRBV7-3 and TRBJ2-1; D might be TRBD2 (5 bases). V was pared by 0 bases and J by 0 bases, with 15 bases between. The CDR3 sequence is 18 residues long. Looked up from germline, CDR1 is SGHTA and CDR2 is FQGTGA. CDR3: CASSLTGVGGRSYNEQFF. CDR3 DNA sequence: TGTGCCAGCAGCTTAACGGGTGTGGGCGGGCGCTCCTACAATGAGCAGTTCTTC. Drawing the rest from reference TRBV7-3 and TRBJ2-1, the complete variable domain is GAGVSQTPSNKVTEKGKYVELRCDPISGHTALYWYRQSLGQGPEFLIYFQGTGAADDSGLPNDRFFAVRPEGSVSTLKIQRTERGDSAVYLCASSLTGVGGRSYNEQFFGPGTRLTVL.

This clonotype was seen only a few times. The CDR3 DNA follows: TGTGCCACCAGTGATTCGACAGGGATCGGTGCACAAGATACGCAGTATTTT. This encodes CATSDSTGIGAQDTQYF. The chain uses TRBV24-1 and TRBJ2-3, with 7 positions matching TRBD1. Germline V CDR1 and CDR2: KGHDR, SFDVKD. Trimming at V came to 2 bases and at J to 5 bases, leaving 12 bases not matched to a gene. The CDR3 extends over 17 amino acids.

The chain couples TRBV12-3 or TRBV12-4 to TRBJ1-2; no firm D call. Trimming cost V 6 bases and J 7 bases, with 12 bases left between them. The CDR3 has 12 residues. CDR3 nucleotide sequence: TGTGCCAGCAGCCTAGGTTACGGTGGCTACACCTTC. As protein: CASSLGYGGYTF.

This rearrangement joins TRBV20-1 to TRBJ1-1; tentative D call: TRBD1 (5 bases). The CDR3 is made up of 13 amino acids. Germline-derived CDR1 and CDR2 are DFQATT and SNEGSKA (reference sequence). The V gene lost 5 bases and the J gene lost 5 bases, with 15 bases spanning the gap. CDR3: CSAVQGSRTEAFF. The CDR3 bases are TGCAGTGCTGTCCAGGGTTCTAGGACTGAAGCTTTCTTT.

The chain uses TRBV27 and TRBJ2-7; the D gene is possibly TRBD2 (6 bases). Trimming pared 0 bases from V and 1 base from J, leaving 10 bases between. Germline V gene lookup returns CDR1 MNHEY and CDR2 SMNVEV (reference sequence). The CDR3 extends over 15 amino acids. The CDR3 nucleotides read TGTGCCAGCAGTTTATCTAAGCGGGCGTCCTACGAGCAGTACTTC. This gives the protein CASSLSKRASYEQYF.

V and J are TRBV3-1 and TRBJ1-2; D is ambiguous. The V gene's germline CDR1 is LGHDT and CDR2 YNNKEL (reference sequence). Trimming took 7 bases from V and 7 from J, leaving 19 bases between them. This CDR3 comprises 14 residues. CDR3 in amino acids: CASKNRLGIFGYTF. CDR3 in DNA: TGTGCCAGCAAAAATCGGTTGGGAATCTTTGGCTACACCTTC.

The J gene is TRBJ2-7, the V gene TRBV29-1; D possibly corresponds to TRBD1 (6 bases). The CDR3 runs 14 residues. The germline V and J ends were trimmed by 2 bases and 2 bases, with 13 bases remaining between them. Germline V gene data show CDR1 as SQVTM and CDR2 as ANQGSEA. The CDR3: CSVEMTGPTYEQYF. In nucleotides, the CDR3 is TGCAGCGTTGAAATGACAGGACCGACCTACGAGCAGTACTTC.

The gene calls are TRBV20-1 and TRBJ2-1; 7 positions agree with TRBD2. CDR1 is DFQATT, CDR2 SNEGSKA, per germline (reference sequence). V lost 2 bases and J lost 10; bases outside the gene matches: 17. The CDR3 has 16 residues. CDR3 nucleotide sequence: TGCAGTGCTAGACCTCTGAGTAGCGGGCTCATCAAGGAGCAGTTCTTC. This translates into CSARPLSSGLIKEQFF.

V and J are TRBV7-2 and TRBJ2-1, with no clear D. V lost 2 bases to trimming and J lost 5 bases, with 10 bases between them. The CDR3 has 14 residues. Germline loops: CDR1 SGHTA, CDR2 FQGNSA. The CDR3 sequence is CASSLIVTDNEQFF. As DNA, the CDR3 is TGTGCCAGCAGCTTAATAGTGACGGACAATGAGCAGTTCTTC. Looking up the rest from reference TRBV7-2 and TRBJ2-1 gives the full variable domain: GAGVSQSPSNKVTEKGKDVELRCDPISGHTALYWYRQSLGQGLEFLIYFQGNSAPDKSGLPSDRFSAERTGGSVSTLTIQRTQQEDSAVYLCASSLIVTDNEQFFGPGTRLTVL.

There are a few counts of this clonotype. The gene calls are TRBV27 and TRBJ2-1; 13 bases map to TRBD2. Losses at the gene ends were 5 bases for V and 2 bases for J; bases not matched to a gene: 3. The CDR3 contains 16 residues. The germline V gene has CDR1 MNHEY and CDR2 SMNVEV (reference sequence). The CDR3 bases are TGTGCCAGCAGTACACTAGCGGGAGGGCCCTACAATGAGCAGTTCTTC. Encoded protein: CASSTLAGGPYNEQFF.

This clonotype has only a few counts. V and J are TRBV3-1 and TRBJ2-1; D remains ambiguous. Germline-derived CDR1 and CDR2 are LGHDT and YNNKEL (reference sequence). This CDR3 has 14 amino acids. Trimming pared 6 bases from V and 5 bases from J, leaving 14 bases between. CDR3 amino acids: CASRPPGGDNEQFF. The CDR3 nucleotides are TGTGCCAGCAGGCCCCCGGGTGGTGACAATGAGCAGTTCTTC.

The genes are TRBV6-2 or TRBV6-3 and TRBJ1-1; 8 positions agree with TRBD1. CDR3 length: 17 residues. Germline V gene lookup returns CDR1 MNHEY and CDR2 SVGEGT. Losses at the gene ends were 2 bases for V and 0 bases for J; bases not matched to a gene: 8. In DNA form, the CDR3 reads TGTGCCAGCAGTTACCACGTCGGGGACAGGCTGAACACTGAAGCTTTCTTT. Protein: CASSYHVGDRLNTEAFF.

This clonotype was picked up a small number of times. The chain joins TRBV29-1 to TRBJ2-7, with a tentative D call TRBD1 (5 bases). V was trimmed by 4 bases and J by 5 bases, leaving 18 bases between them. The CDR3 is 14 residues long. Germline CDR1 and CDR2: SQVTM and ANQGSEA. CDR3 in amino acids: CSVVGYRSSNEQYF. CDR3 in DNA: TGCAGCGTTGTAGGGTACAGGTCTTCCAACGAGCAGTACTTC.

This clonotype showed up many times. This chain uses TRBV6-5 with TRBJ1-2, with D possibly matching TRBD1 (5 bases). Germline lookup yields CDR1 MNHEY and CDR2 SVGAGI. The CDR3 runs to 13 residues. With 5 bases removed from V and 4 bases from J, the gap between germline ends came to 11 bases. The CDR3 region has the DNA TGTGCCAGCAGTCCTACAGGCATCTATGGCTACACCTTC. Translating gives CASSPTGIYGYTF.

This clonotype was seen a few times. The chain has TRBV3-1 and TRBJ2-7; no clear D gene. The CDR3 consists of 12 residues. V lost 10 bases and J lost 2, with 12 bases in between. Per the germline V gene, CDR1 is LGHDT and CDR2 is YNNKEL (reference sequence). This chain's CDR3 is CATTGSAYEQYF. The CDR3 DNA sequence: TGTGCCACCACGGGCTCAGCCTACGAGCAGTACTTC.

The genes are TRBV7-2 and TRBJ2-5, with 10 bases aligning to TRBD2. From germline, CDR1 is SGHTA and CDR2 FQGNSA. This CDR3 has 17 amino acids. The V and J ends lost 5 bases and 1 base, in that order; junction bases with no gene match: 10. CDR3 sequence (DNA): TGTGCCAGCAGCCAAATTCACAGGACTAGCGGCCAAGAGACCCAGTACTTC. Protein: CASSQIHRTSGQETQYF.

This clonotype was found many times. The V call is TRBV20-1, the J call TRBJ2-3; no reliable D call. The CDR3 is 12 amino acids. V was clipped by 3 bases and J by 5 bases, with 9 bases between them. The germline V gene encodes CDR1 DFQATT and CDR2 SNEGSKA (reference sequence). The CDR3 here is CSASGLGDTQYF. The CDR3 DNA is TGCAGTGCTAGTGGCCTCGGAGATACGCAGTATTTT.

This clonotype was seen only a few times. This chain connects TRBV29-1 to TRBJ1-2; no firm D call. V was trimmed by 3 bases and J by 4 bases, leaving 15 bases between them. CDR3 size: 14 residues. Germline-derived CDR1 and CDR2 are SQVTM and ANQGSEA. CDR3 residues: CSVDGDWNGYGYTF. As DNA, the CDR3 is TGCAGCGTTGACGGTGATTGGAACGGCTATGGCTACACCTTC. Full variable domain (outside the CDR3, taken from reference TRBV29-1 and TRBJ1-2): SAVISQKPSRDICQRGTSLTIQCQVDSQVTMMFWYRQQPGQSLTLIATANQGSEATYESGFVIDKFPISRPNLTFSTLTVSNMSPEDSSIYLCSVDGDWNGYGYTFGSGTRLTVV.

In its sample, this clonotype was seen a few times. The gene calls are TRBV6-1 and TRBJ2-7; D remains unclear. Per the germline V gene, CDR1 is MNHNS and CDR2 is SASEGT. Trimming took 1 base from V and 6 from J, leaving 4 bases between them. The length of the CDR3 is 11 residues. The CDR3 DNA sequence: TGTGCCAGCAGTGAAGGAAGCGAGCAGTACTTC. It codes for CASSEGSEQYF.